Each of the 13 T cell receptor beta chains below was sequenced from the same sample in a study of cytomegalovirus exposure and HLA in healthy donors. 13 Jbeta primers and 60 Vbeta primers were used for the PCR. Sequenced by immunoSEQ multiplex PCR; TCRdb stores in-frame clones only, minus some. The sample records around 31,000 clones, less than 70% being singletons. Sequencing was done on a sample of PBMCs. Receptors originate from a male donor in good health and CMV-seropositive.

The V call is TRBV7-6, the J call TRBJ2-3; TRBD1 matches 7 bases. The length of the CDR3 is 15 residues. The germline V gene encodes CDR1 SGHVS and CDR2 FNYEAQ. After removal of 5 bases from V and 2 bases from J, the junction contained 7 bases not matched to a gene. This CDR3 is CASSARQGPTDTQYF. In nucleotides, the CDR3 is TGTGCCAGCAGCGCCCGACAGGGACCCACAGATACGCAGTATTTT.

This chain joins TRBV6-1 and TRBJ1-1; D ambiguous. Germline V gene data show CDR1 as MNHNS and CDR2 as SASEGT. The length of the CDR3 is 14 residues. V gave up 2 bases and J gave up 5 bases, with 12 bases separating them. The chain's CDR3 is CASSESPGGTEAFF. The DNA of the CDR3 is TGTGCCAGCAGTGAAAGCCCGGGAGGGACTGAAGCTTTCTTT.

The CDR3 DNA sequence: TGCGCCAGCAGTGAAGCGGGAGTGGCGACCCAGTACTTC. Amino acid sequence: CASSEAGVATQYF. The V gene is TRBV10-1, the J gene TRBJ2-5; 8 nucleotides line up with TRBD2. CDR1 and CDR2 from the germline V gene are WNHNN and SYGVQD (reference sequence). J was trimmed by 7 bases and V by 3 bases; bases with no gene match: 4. The CDR3 is made up of 13 amino acids.

The chain uses TRBV30 and TRBJ1-3; D possibly corresponds to TRBD1 (6 bases). CDR3 size: 16 residues. Germline V gives CDR1 GTSNPN, CDR2 SVGIG (reference sequence). Between the trimmed V and J ends, which lost 4 bases and 0 bases, there was a span of 16 bases. The CDR3 bases are TGTGCCTGGACAATAATGGGGGGGGCCTCTGGAAACACCATATATTTT. Amino acids: CAWTIMGGASGNTIYF.

This clone appeared once. V gene TRBV28 combines with J gene TRBJ1-5; D might be TRBD1 (5 bases). V was trimmed by 2 bases and J by 4 bases, leaving 9 bases between them. CDR1 MDHEN and CDR2 SYDVKM come from the germline V gene. This CDR3 is built from 14 residues. The CDR3 protein is CASSLIQGNQPQHF. As DNA, the CDR3 is TGTGCCAGCAGTTTAATTCAGGGTAATCAGCCCCAGCATTTT.

This clone was seen a single time. The rearrangement links TRBV7-8 to TRBJ1-1; TRBD1 matches at 9 bases. This CDR3 region has 15 residues. The germline CDR1 and CDR2 sequences are SGHVS and FQNEAQ. V was pared by 5 bases and J by 3 bases, with 7 bases of the junction left unmatched. The CDR3 coding sequence is TGTGCCAGCAGCGTTACAGGGGGCGGGTACACTGAAGCTTTCTTT. It encodes CASSVTGGGYTEAFF.

The chain recombines TRBV4-1 with TRBJ2-7; 10 positions agree with TRBD1. The CDR3 runs 16 residues. V lost 0 bases, J lost 6 bases, and 8 bases stayed unmatched. CDR1 is MGHRA, CDR2 YSYEKL, per germline. This CDR3 reads CASSQDPLGQGFEQYF. Written as DNA, the CDR3 is TGCGCCAGCAGCCAAGATCCCCTGGGACAGGGGTTCGAGCAGTACTTC.

V usage is TRBV5-1 and J usage is TRBJ2-5; TRBD1 is a possible D gene (5 bases). Trimming took 3 bases from V and 4 from J, leaving 13 bases between them. This CDR3 comprises 14 residues. Looked up from germline, CDR1 is SGHRS and CDR2 is YFSETQ. The CDR3 DNA reads as TGCGCCAGCAGCTCAGGGCAGGTTGGAGAGACCCAGTACTTC. Its translation: CASSSGQVGETQYF.

V is TRBV6-5 and J is TRBJ2-7; weak D call: TRBD2 (5 bases). CDR3 size: 14 residues. CDR1 is MNHEY and CDR2 is SVGAGI in the germline V gene. The V end was cut by 5 bases, the J end by 3 bases, with 14 bases between. The CDR3 here is CASSDVDEGYEQYF. The CDR3 coding sequence is TGTGCCAGCAGTGACGTCGATGAGGGCTACGAGCAGTACTTC.

The chain employs TRBV7-8 and TRBJ2-6, with 8 nucleotides matching TRBD1. This CDR3 contains 19 residues. V lost 5 bases and J lost 0; bases outside the gene matches: 12. Germline assignment: CDR1 SGHVS and CDR2 FQNEAQ. In DNA form, the CDR3 reads TGTGCCAGCAGCCTCCTACCCCGGGACAGGAGCTCTGGGGCCAACGTCCTGACTTTC. Translated: CASSLLPRDRSSGANVLTF.

This rearrangement joins TRBV10-1 to TRBJ2-3; weak D call: TRBD2 (5 bases). The V gene's germline CDR1 is WNHNN and CDR2 SYGVQD (reference sequence). Trimming pared 2 bases from V and 2 bases from J, leaving 14 bases between. CDR3 length: 16 amino acids. In nucleotides, the CDR3 is TGCGCCAGCAGTGAGATGAGAGCCGACTACACAGATACGCAGTATTTT. Translation: CASSEMRADYTDTQYF.

Written as DNA, the CDR3 is TGTGCCAGCAGGCCCGGGACTAGCGACACCGGGGAGCTGTTTTTT. Its protein is CASRPGTSDTGELFF. The chain uses TRBV6-1 and TRBJ2-2, with 10 bases lining up with TRBD2. The germline CDR1 and CDR2 sequences are MNHNS and SASEGT. Trimming at V came to 6 bases and at J to 3 bases, leaving 4 bases not matched to a gene. The CDR3 is 15 amino acids.

The chain couples TRBV5-1 to TRBJ1-1; D might be TRBD1 (6 bases). CDR1 and CDR2 from the germline V gene are SGHRS and YFSETQ. V was pared by 4 bases and J by 12 bases, with 16 bases between. The CDR3 extends over 12 amino acids. The CDR3 DNA sequence: TGCGCCAGCAGCCCCGGGGCAGGGGAAACTTTCTTT. Translation gives CASSPGAGETFF.